This entry concerns a single T cell receptor beta chain. This sample was included in a study of blood T cell repertoires in COVID-19. The wider study: From the United States, Italy and Spain came samples of acute and convalescent COVID-19. PBMCs, B-cell-depleted T cells, or T cells were the source of the cDNA or gDNA that made up the material.

The CDR3 runs to 15 residues. Germline CDR1 and CDR2: KGHSH and LQKENI. The V gene end was trimmed by 5 bases and the J gene end by 3 bases; junction bases not matched to a gene: 7. Original processing methods: Reference gene primer amplification in the assay estimated nucleated cell counts. Sequenced by immunoSEQ multiplex PCR; TCRdb stores in-frame clones only, minus some. The V and J calls and clone size are taken from that table; D and trimming were inferred from the DNA. The sample comprises around 200,000 clones, around 84% of which are singletons, and around 5.7% rests with the top ten. This TCR was sampled from a man older than 75 with acute or convalescent COVID-19. The chain recombines TRBV18 with TRBJ2-7; 10 bases line up with TRBD2. Source material: peripheral blood. In DNA, the CDR3 is TGTGCCAGCTCATCTTCGACTAGCGGGTACTACGAGCAGTACTTC. Its protein product is CASSSSTSGYYEQYF.